This T cell receptor (beta chain) stems from a study of human T cells and chemical hapten exposure. Whole-study context: Weekly administration of diphenylcyclopropenone to the scalp of patients continued throughout the approximately 24-week study. Study-wide findings and caveats: Given that the donors had alopecia, their immune response may differ from that seen in healthy people.

This clonotype turned up a few times. What it binds is not known. In the source study's methods: 96,000 or so TCRs per sample was the median, with a range of roughly 23,224 to 750,000. Using its own MiXCR run on the RACE reads, TCRdb lists one record per CDR3 protein. The V and J calls follow TCRdb's processing rather than the paper's. The sample lists about 100,000 distinct CDR3 sequences, more than 9.5% seen once, with around 3.6% in the top ten. The time point: patch test 1, 2 weeks after DPC sensitization. Treatment meaning: therapeutic diphenylcyclopropenone sensitization with weekly scalp DPC. Drawing of blood took place ahead of applying each patch test. Per the germline V gene, CDR1 is DFQATT and CDR2 is SNEGSKA (reference sequence). The trim removed 6 bases at V and 0 bases at J, leaving 11 bases unmatched. The CDR3 consists of 16 residues.

The starting material was whole blood, obtained in connection with sensitization to the hapten diphenylcyclopropenone (DPC). The chain employs TRBV20-1 and TRBJ2-1; 7 bases are shared with TRBD1. The receptor was isolated from a woman in her forties with alopecia areata. Some clones in this sample may be carry-over from other donors' samples. The CDR3 protein is CSARNDRVSSYNEQFF. The CDR3 DNA sequence: TGCAGTGCCAGAAACGACAGGGTAAGCTCCTACAATGAGCAGTTCTTC.